This entry features one TCR beta chain sequence. No antigen is known for it. Sequencing used immunoSEQ multiplex PCR; TCRdb keeps in-frame clones, though not all of them. The sample carries 97,000 or so clones, approximately 90% recorded once. This sample was taken from a study of T cell responses to AZD1222 COVID-19 vaccine. Whole-study results and caveats: None of the repertoires were sampled until the peak T cell response had passed. In the spike-specific TCR repertoire, nearly half reportedly target unmutated variant regions. Among vaccine-associated CD4 TCRs, coverage spanned spike, with dominance at 160-218 and 743-854.

Researchers grouped second doses given at about 4 or about 12 weeks into one pool. CDR1 MDHEN and CDR2 SYDVKM come from the germline V gene. The V gene end was trimmed by 4 bases and the J gene end by 2 bases; junction bases not matched to a gene: 8. CDR3 length: 15 residues. The receptor's source is an adult who received the AZD1222 COVID-19 vaccine. This sequence joins TRBV28 and TRBJ2-7, with TRBD1 matching over 7 bases. The material sequenced was peripheral blood, taken 28 days after the second AZD1222 dose. The CDR3 nucleotides read TGTGCCAGCAGTTCCACCGGGACAGTTCCCTACGAGCAGTACTTC. Translation gives CASSSTGTVPYEQYF.